The 2 T cell receptor beta chains in this list originate from one sample, sequenced in a study of beta chain features in type 1 diabetes. The isolated RNA, all of it, was reverse transcribed, so expressed TCRB transcripts were what got sequenced. Method: immunoSEQ multiplex PCR; TCRdb's copy keeps in-frame clones and lacks some. This sample carries roughly 610,000 clones, roughly 15% of them seen once, and the ten largest clones take about 0.093%. The specimen was naive CD4+ T cells from blood. The receptor source for this set is a man aged 18-30 years in good health.

The chain combines TRBV7-9 with TRBJ1-2; TRBD1 matches at 7 bases. Losses at the gene ends were 5 bases for V and 8 bases for J; bases not matched to a gene: 5. Looked up from germline, CDR1 is SEHNR and CDR2 is FQNEAQ (reference sequence). This CDR3 comprises 12 residues. Here the CDR3 reads CASSHDRAGYTF. DNA for the CDR3: TGTGCCAGCAGCCACGACAGGGCCGGCTACACCTTC.

The chain links TRBV19 to TRBJ1-5, with D perhaps TRBD1 (6 bases). Germline CDR1 and CDR2: LNHDA and SQIVND (reference sequence). V lost 7 bases and J 3 bases, leaving 13 bases between the germline ends. This CDR3 spans 14 amino acids. The CDR3 bases are TGTGCCAGTAAAGTTGGGACACTCAATCAGCCCCAGCATTTT. It encodes CASKVGTLNQPQHF.